A single sample gave rise to the 9 T cell receptor beta chains below, sequenced in a study of shared clonotypes between healthy human individuals. Profiled with immunoSEQ multiplex PCR; TCRdb holds only in-frame clones, not every one. Of 500,000 or so clones in the sample, 95% to 96% are singletons; the top ten hold nearly 0.065%. What was sequenced was naive CD4+ T cells sorted from blood. Subset: CD45RA+ positively selected. All receptors derive from a woman in her twenties or thirties in good health.

This chain uses TRBV28 with TRBJ2-7, with 10 bases fitting TRBD1. The germline V gene has CDR1 MDHEN and CDR2 SYDVKM. CDR3 length equals 16 residues. With 5 bases clipped from V and 0 bases from J, the junction kept 7 bases outside the gene matches. The CDR3 loop is CASSPGGTGDSYEQYF. As DNA, the CDR3 is TGTGCCAGCAGTCCTGGAGGGACAGGGGACTCCTACGAGCAGTACTTC.

V usage is TRBV5-4 and J usage is TRBJ2-7; 10 positions agree with TRBD1. V lost 2 bases to trimming and J lost 1 base; unmatched junction nucleotides: 3. Germline V gene sequence: CDR1 SGHNT, CDR2 YYREEE (reference sequence). The length of the CDR3 is 15 residues. CDR3 residues: CASSLRTGGSYEQYF. The CDR3 DNA sequence: TGTGCCAGCAGCTTACGGACAGGGGGATCCTACGAGCAGTACTTC. Combining the CDR3 with reference TRBV5-4 and TRBJ2-7 gives the whole variable domain ETGVTQSPTHLIKTRGQQVTLRCSSQSGHNTVSWYQQALGQGPQFIFQYYREEENGRGNFPPRFSGLQFPNYSSELNVNALELDDSALYLCASSLRTGGSYEQYFGPGTRLTVT.

Written as DNA, the CDR3 is TGTGCCAGCAGCTTGGAGGGACAGCAGAGCACAGATACGCAGTATTTT. As protein: CASSLEGQQSTDTQYF. The chain has TRBV7-2 and TRBJ2-3, with D possibly matching TRBD1 (7 bases). From germline, CDR1 is SGHTA and CDR2 FQGNSA. The CDR3 spans 16 residues. V was clipped by 3 bases and J by 0 bases, with 13 bases between them. The variable domain in full, with the rest retrieved from reference TRBV7-2 and TRBJ2-3, is GAGVSQSPSNKVTEKGKDVELRCDPISGHTALYWYRQSLGQGLEFLIYFQGNSAPDKSGLPSDRFSAERTGGSVSTLTIQRTQQEDSAVYLCASSLEGQQSTDTQYFGPGTRLTVL.

The CDR3 spells CATSIGLAGRSYNEQFF. The CDR3 nucleotides are TGTGCCACCAGCATCGGACTAGCGGGACGCTCCTACAATGAGCAGTTCTTC. The chain carries TRBV15 and TRBJ2-1; 12 bases align to TRBD2. CDR3 length: 17 amino acids. The V segment lost 4 bases and the J segment 0 bases; nucleotides outside the gene matches: 4. Germline V gives CDR1 LNHNV, CDR2 YYDKDF (reference sequence).

This sequence joins TRBV2 and TRBJ2-1, with D hard to call. The CDR3 extends over 11 amino acids. CDR1 is SNHLY, CDR2 FYNNEI, per germline. Trimming took 2 bases from V and 10 from J, leaving 6 bases between them. CDR3 region: CASSERSEQFF. The CDR3, as DNA: TGTGCCAGCAGTGAAAGGTCGGAGCAGTTCTTC. Variable domain in full (rest from reference TRBV2 and TRBJ2-1): EPEVTQTPSHQVTQMGQEVILRCVPISNHLYFYWYRQILGQKVEFLVSFYNNEISEKSEIFDDQFSVERPDGSNFTLKIRSTKLEDSAMYFCASSERSEQFFGPGTRLTVL.

This chain connects TRBV5-8 to TRBJ1-1, with a tentative D call TRBD1 (6 bases). Germline V CDR1 and CDR2: SGHTS, YDEGEE. The CDR3 is 14 residues long. V was pared by 2 bases and J by 9 bases, with 17 bases between. The CDR3 loop is CASSLIPQGTKAFF. CDR3 in DNA: TGTGCCAGCAGCTTAATCCCCCAGGGGACGAAAGCTTTCTTT.

The chain recombines TRBV6-4 with TRBJ2-1; 7 positions match TRBD2. Trimming at V came to 1 base and at J to 2 bases, leaving 2 bases not matched to a gene. The CDR3 contains 15 residues. CDR1 is MRHNA and CDR2 is SNTAGT in the germline V gene. The CDR3 is CASSDLAGPYNEQFF. The CDR3 DNA is TGTGCCAGCAGTGACTTAGCGGGCCCCTACAATGAGCAGTTCTTC.

The chain employs TRBV7-2 and TRBJ2-5; 7 bases agree with TRBD2. Germline CDR1 SGHTA, CDR2 FQGNSA. This CDR3 contains 14 residues. The ends lost 5 bases at V and 4 bases at J; junction bases unmatched: 7. The CDR3 loop is CASSATGTTETQYF. CDR3 nucleotide sequence: TGTGCCAGCAGCGCCACCGGGACTACAGAGACCCAGTACTTC. The full variable domain, with the rest looked up from reference TRBV7-2 and TRBJ2-5, is GAGVSQSPSNKVTEKGKDVELRCDPISGHTALYWYRQSLGQGLEFLIYFQGNSAPDKSGLPSDRFSAERTGGSVSTLTIQRTQQEDSAVYLCASSATGTTETQYFGPGTRLLVL.

J is TRBJ2-5 and V is TRBV18; D is perhaps TRBD2 (5 bases). V was trimmed by 6 bases and J by 5 bases, leaving 13 bases between them. The CDR3 extends over 13 amino acids. Germline values: CDR1 KGHSH, CDR2 LQKENI. The CDR3 nucleotides read TGTGCCAGCTCCCCCTCGAGGGCGGAGACCCAGTACTTC. It codes for CASSPSRAETQYF.